The next 19 T cell receptor beta chains were all read from a single sample in a study of blood T cell repertoires in COVID-19. Some clones are missing from TCRdb's copy, which holds only in-frame ones; the method was immunoSEQ multiplex PCR. The data show some 430,000 clones, 80% to 95% seen once. Material: PBMCs or T cells enriched from blood (not recorded which). Source of these receptors: a man aged 18 to 29 who had recovered from COVID-19.

V and J are TRBV27 and TRBJ2-7, with 7 bases lining up with TRBD1. CDR3 length equals 15 residues. CDR1 is MNHEY and CDR2 is SMNVEV in the germline V gene (reference sequence). V was pared by 6 bases and J by 2 bases, with 10 bases of the junction left unmatched. CDR3 residues: CASSLRQGLAYEQYF. CDR3 sequence (DNA): TGTGCCAGCAGCTTAAGACAGGGCCTGGCCTACGAGCAGTACTTC.

The chain recombines TRBV10-1 with TRBJ1-6; 7 nucleotides match TRBD1. J was trimmed by 14 bases and V by 3 bases; bases with no gene match: 7. This CDR3 has 13 residues. Per the germline V gene, CDR1 is WNHNN and CDR2 is SYGVQD (reference sequence). In DNA form, the CDR3 reads TGCGCCAGCAGTGACCCCTCGACAGGGTCCCTCCACTTT. Its translation: CASSDPSTGSLHF.

This clone has only one observation. The chain joins TRBV19 to TRBJ1-3; D gene uncertain. V was shortened by 4 bases and J by 0 bases, with 13 bases between the two germline ends. The CDR3 contains 16 residues. Germline CDR1 is LNHDA and CDR2 is SQIVND (reference sequence). The CDR3: CASSTTQPDSGNTIYF. CDR3 nucleotide sequence: TGTGCCAGTAGTACCACACAGCCAGACTCTGGAAACACCATATATTTT.

The CDR3 is CASSLVGGSAGNTIYF. CDR3 bases: TGCGCCAGCAGCTTGGTTGGGGGGTCGGCTGGAAACACCATATATTTT. The chain couples TRBV5-1 to TRBJ1-3; D possibly corresponds to TRBD1 (5 bases). The CDR3 is 16 residues long. With 0 bases removed from V and 2 bases from J, the gap between germline ends came to 12 bases. Germline V gene data show CDR1 as SGHRS and CDR2 as YFSETQ.

The chain is built from TRBV29-1 and TRBJ2-7; TRBD2 agrees at 11 bases. Germline V lookup: CDR1 SQVTM, CDR2 ANQGSEA. The CDR3 sequence is 14 residues long. The V gene end was trimmed by 5 bases and the J gene end by 3 bases; junction bases not matched to a gene: 6. The CDR3 nucleotides are TGCAGCGTTTCGACTAGCGGGAATCACTACGAGCAGTACTTC. Translation gives CSVSTSGNHYEQYF.

This chain links TRBV18 with TRBJ2-1; D may be TRBD1 (7 bases). V lost 5 bases and J lost 7, with 18 bases in between. CDR1 and CDR2 from the germline V gene are KGHSH and LQKENI. The CDR3 has 15 amino acids. CDR3 sequence: CASSTQGGNLNEQFF. For the CDR3, the DNA is TGTGCCAGCTCAACTCAGGGGGGCAATTTGAATGAGCAGTTCTTC.

The chain couples TRBV7-3 to TRBJ1-1, with a possible D match to TRBD1 (5 bases). Looked up from germline, CDR1 is SGHTA and CDR2 is FQGTGA. The CDR3 runs 13 residues. Trimming shortened V by 5 bases and J by 7 bases, and 14 bases separated the two germline ends. The CDR3 region is CASSPGGFGEAFF. In DNA, the CDR3 is TGTGCCAGCAGCCCCGGGGGGTTCGGTGAAGCTTTCTTT.

The V gene is TRBV5-4, the J gene TRBJ2-2; the D is unclear. The V gene's germline CDR1 is SGHNT and CDR2 YYREEE (reference sequence). The CDR3 length is 15 residues. Trimming removed 0 bases from V and 5 bases from J, with 11 bases in between. DNA of the CDR3: TGTGCCAGCAGCTTGGCAACTGAAGTGACCGGGGAGCTGTTTTTT. This codes for CASSLATEVTGELFF.

The V and J genes are TRBV14 and TRBJ1-2; 9 bases are shared with TRBD1. V was clipped by 1 base and J by 5 bases; unmatched bases: 8. CDR3 size: 16 residues. Germline V lookup: CDR1 SGHDN, CDR2 FVKESK. CDR3 residues: CASSQVSGQGAYGYTF. The CDR3 DNA sequence: TGTGCCAGCAGCCAAGTTTCGGGACAGGGCGCATATGGCTACACCTTC.

The CDR3 nucleotides are TGCGCCAGCAGCTTCCAAGCGGGGGACCCGCGGGGTGAGCAGTTCTTC. Its translation is CASSFQAGDPRGEQFF. This rearrangement joins TRBV5-1 to TRBJ2-1; 8 nucleotides line up with TRBD2. The V segment lost 2 bases and the J segment 9 bases; nucleotides outside the gene matches: 13. This CDR3 has 16 residues. Looked up from germline, CDR1 is SGHRS and CDR2 is YFSETQ. Variable domain in full (rest from reference TRBV5-1 and TRBJ2-1): KAGVTQTPRYLIKTRGQQVTLSCSPISGHRSVSWYQQTPGQGLQFLFEYFSETQRNKGNFPGRFSGRQFSNSRSEMNVSTLELGDSALYLCASSFQAGDPRGEQFFGPGTRLTVL.

Comment on this clone: Other DNA sequences in this specimen translate into the identical CDR3. This rearrangement joins TRBV12-3 or TRBV12-4 to TRBJ2-2, with a tentative D call TRBD2 (6 bases). The V gene lost 5 bases and the J gene lost 5 bases, with 6 bases spanning the gap. The CDR3 has 12 residues. CDR3 DNA sequence: TGTGCCAGCAGTGGGGGGACCGGGGAGCTGTTTTTT. It specifies CASSGGTGELFF.

The chain carries TRBV27 and TRBJ2-1; D might be TRBD1 (5 bases). CDR3 size: 16 residues. In germline, CDR1 is MNHEY, CDR2 SMNVEV (reference sequence). Trimming cost V 3 bases and J 7 bases, with 19 bases left between them. CDR3: CASSFRQGHLVNEQFF. The CDR3, as DNA: TGTGCCAGCAGTTTCCGCCAGGGCCATCTGGTGAATGAGCAGTTCTTC.

This chain connects TRBV5-1 to TRBJ1-6; maybe TRBD1 (6 bases). V shed 0 bases and J shed 8 bases, with 15 bases lying between them. CDR3 length: 16 amino acids. Germline CDR1 is SGHRS and CDR2 is YFSETQ. The CDR3, as DNA: TGCGCCAGCAGCTTGGCCGGGGGGGCGGCGGATTCACCCCTCCACTTT. It translates to CASSLAGGAADSPLHF. Using reference TRBV5-1 and TRBJ1-6 for the parts outside the CDR3, the full variable domain is KAGVTQTPRYLIKTRGQQVTLSCSPISGHRSVSWYQQTPGQGLQFLFEYFSETQRNKGNFPGRFSGRQFSNSRSEMNVSTLELGDSALYLCASSLAGGAADSPLHFGNGTRLTVT.

This sequence joins TRBV7-6 and TRBJ2-3, with TRBD2 identical over 11 bases. Germline values: CDR1 SGHVS, CDR2 FNYEAQ. V lost 0 bases and J lost 5; bases outside the gene matches: 10. The CDR3 is made up of 18 amino acids. The CDR3: CASSLATSGRLFGDTQYF. CDR3 DNA: TGTGCCAGCAGCTTAGCTACTAGCGGGAGATTATTTGGAGATACGCAGTATTTT.

This sequence joins TRBV15 and TRBJ2-7; 10 bases agree with TRBD2. This CDR3 has 15 residues. Looked up from germline, CDR1 is LNHNV and CDR2 is YYDKDF (reference sequence). With 2 bases clipped from V and 2 bases from J, the junction kept 3 bases outside the gene matches. The CDR3 DNA follows: TGTGCCACCAGCAGACCTAGCGGGGGCACCTACGAGCAGTACTTC. As protein: CATSRPSGGTYEQYF.

This chain connects TRBV14 to TRBJ2-7; possibly TRBD1 for D (5 bases). The CDR3 extends over 17 amino acids. Germline-derived CDR1 and CDR2 are SGHDN and FVKESK. V was trimmed by 1 base and J by 4 bases, leaving 20 bases between them. The CDR3 DNA sequence: TGTGCCAGCAGCCAAGTCTATGACAGCAGGGCAGCATACGAGCAGTACTTC. It specifies CASSQVYDSRAAYEQYF.

The CDR3 here is CASRPKIGYTF. CDR3 nucleotide sequence: TGTGCCAGCAGACCTAAAATTGGCTACACCTTC. The rearrangement links TRBV28 to TRBJ1-2; D remains unclear. This CDR3 is built from 11 residues. Germline CDR1 and CDR2: MDHEN and SYDVKM. V lost 6 bases to trimming and J lost 7 bases, with 9 bases between them.

The J gene is TRBJ1-2, the V gene TRBV24-1, with D possibly TRBD1 on 6 matching bases. In germline, CDR1 is KGHDR, CDR2 SFDVKD. The ends were cut back, 5 bases at V and 3 bases at J, with 18 bases in the middle. The CDR3 consists of 16 residues. The CDR3 coding sequence is TGTGCCACCAGTGTTGGGAGACAGGTTTATGACTATGGCTACACCTTC. This sequence encodes CATSVGRQVYDYGYTF.

The rearrangement uses TRBV7-9 and TRBJ1-6; D is uncertain. Germline CDR1 and CDR2: SEHNR and FQNEAQ (reference sequence). The CDR3 length is 16 residues. Trimming left V 0 bases short and J 9 bases short, with 15 bases between. The CDR3 DNA sequence: TGTGCCAGCAGCTTAGCTTTCGGGTCCGGGGTTTCACCCCTCCACTTT. Translated: CASSLAFGSGVSPLHF.